The text below deals with one T cell receptor (beta chain). Antigen: not known. TCRdb reprocessed the 5' RACE reads, with one entry per CDR3 protein and no DNA. In total, the table holds tens of thousands of distinct CDR3 sequences. This record comes from a study of T cells expressing NK-cell markers. Study-wide findings and caveats: Topping the CD3+CD56-NKG2C+ fraction as well were these clonotypes, in a handful of donors.

The germline CDR1 and CDR2 sequences are SEHNR and FQNEAQ (reference sequence). The CDR3 spans 16 residues. This chain links TRBV7-9 with TRBJ2-3; the TRBD2 assignment by TCRdb is unverifiable without DNA. This sequence was found in a woman between 18 and 75 years old in good health. The sequenced sample consisted of blood T cells: a sorted CD56 or NKG2C T cell subset, CD4+ or CD8+ T cells, or bulk PBMC T cells (not recorded which). CDR3 amino acids: CASSSVVAGATDTQYF.